This T cell receptor (beta chain) was captured by sequencing in a study of T cells in women clearing cervical HPV infection. The wider study: Controls gave blood once infection was undetectable; cases at lesion identification.

Whole-study results and caveats: CIN3+ cases had significantly higher TCR richness than controls; evenness did not differ. Richness differences could reflect unmeasured T-cell content per sample.

Points on this clone: Its cognate antigen is unknown. From the germline J gene comes the end of the CDR3, since the read stops 3 residues before it.

The table came from immunoSEQ multiplex PCR; TCRdb's copy has only in-frame clones and leaves some out. This sample's table reports about 19,000 clones. CDR1 ENHRY and CDR2 SYGVKD come from the germline V gene. V lost 6 bases, J lost 3 bases, and 17 bases lay in between. This CDR3 is built from 15 residues. The sample consisted of blood buffy coat. The chain recombines TRBV10-3 with TRBJ1-1; D gene uncertain. The TCR originated in a woman between 18 and 70 years old with a cervical HPV16 infection that either progressed to CIN3+ or cleared (not recorded which). CDR3 protein: CAISKSESADTEAFF. The CDR3 DNA, read in part, is TGTGCCATCAGCAAATCGGAGAGTGCGGACACTGAA.